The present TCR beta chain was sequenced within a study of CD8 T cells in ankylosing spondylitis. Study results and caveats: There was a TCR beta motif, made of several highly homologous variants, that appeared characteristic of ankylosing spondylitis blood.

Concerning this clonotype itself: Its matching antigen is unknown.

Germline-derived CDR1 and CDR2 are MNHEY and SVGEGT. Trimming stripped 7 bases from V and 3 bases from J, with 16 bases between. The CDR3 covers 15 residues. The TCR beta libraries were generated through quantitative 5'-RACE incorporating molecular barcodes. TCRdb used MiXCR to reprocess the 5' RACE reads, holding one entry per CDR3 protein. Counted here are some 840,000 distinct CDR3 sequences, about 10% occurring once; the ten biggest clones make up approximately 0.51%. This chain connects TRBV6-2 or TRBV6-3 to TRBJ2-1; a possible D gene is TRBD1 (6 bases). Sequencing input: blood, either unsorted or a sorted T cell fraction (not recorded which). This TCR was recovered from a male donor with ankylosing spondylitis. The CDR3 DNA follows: TGTGCCAGCACGGGTGGACAGCGAATCTACAATGAGCAGTTCTTC. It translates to CASTGGQRIYNEQFF.